The subject of this entry is one TCR beta chain. The antigen remains undetermined. Per germline, CDR1 SGHRS and CDR2 YFSETQ. The V end lost 2 bases, the J end lost 7 bases, and 15 bases lay between the germline ends. The CDR3 consists of 14 residues. This specimen comes from a study of graft-versus-host responses after intestinal transplantation. Study background: Anti-thymocyte globulin induction preceded about 3 years of tacrolimus and steroid maintenance in all recipients. Points from the study as a whole: The presence of high graft-versus-host to host-versus-graft clonal ratios in allografts characterized patients with graft-donor T cell macrochimerism.

TCRdb keeps only in-frame clones here, not all; method: immunoSEQ multiplex PCR. Of about 90,000 clones detected, roughly 80% appear once; the ten largest clones hold around 0.86%. The receptor comes from a human donor who received an intestinal transplant. The chain is built from TRBV5-1 and TRBJ1-1; D uncertain. This material consisted of unstimulated CD4+ T cells sorted from spleen or lymph node cells, taken before intestinal transplant. CDR3: CASSFAAPKGEAFF. CDR3 nucleotide sequence: TGCGCCAGCAGCTTTGCGGCCCCTAAAGGTGAAGCTTTCTTT.